The next 27 T cell receptor beta chains were all read from a single sample in a study of blood T cell repertoires in COVID-19. The assay was immunoSEQ multiplex PCR, and TCRdb's table has in-frame clones only and misses some. The sample contains about 210,000 clones, roughly four fifths of which appear only once. Sequencing was carried out using peripheral blood. Every receptor here comes from a woman aged 40-49 years with active or convalescent COVID-19.

The chain couples TRBV3-1 (or the pseudogene TRBV3-2) to TRBJ2-1; 9 bases align to TRBD1. The CDR3 has 15 residues. Germline lookup yields CDR1 LGHDT and CDR2 YNNKEL (reference sequence). Trimming took 4 bases from V and 1 from J; bases not matched to a gene: 2. The CDR3 region has the DNA TGTGCCAGCAGCCCCGGGACAGGGTCCTACAATGAGCAGTTCTTC. Translated, it gives CASSPGTGSYNEQFF.

This clone was counted a few times. V gene TRBV19 combines with J gene TRBJ2-7; tentatively, D is TRBD1 (7 bases). The CDR3 spans 14 residues. V lost 5 bases, J lost 3 bases, and 14 bases lay in between. Germline CDR1 is LNHDA and CDR2 is SQIVND (reference sequence). The CDR3 nucleotides are TGTGCCAGTAGTCCGCGGGACAGAGTCTACGAGCAGTACTTC. Amino acid sequence: CASSPRDRVYEQYF.

V and J are TRBV7-3 and TRBJ1-6; weak D call: TRBD1 (6 bases). Germline loops: CDR1 SGHTA, CDR2 FQGTGA. The CDR3 consists of 14 residues. The V gene lost 4 bases and the J gene lost 5 bases, with 9 bases spanning the gap. CDR3 sequence: CASSSAGDNSPLHF. The CDR3 nucleotides are TGTGCCAGCAGCTCGGCAGGGGATAATTCACCCCTCCACTTT.

The chain employs TRBV5-5 and TRBJ1-6; tentatively, D is TRBD1 (5 bases). V lost 4 bases and J 9 bases, leaving 17 bases between the germline ends. Germline CDR1 SGHKS, CDR2 YYEKEE (reference sequence). This CDR3 has 15 amino acids. The CDR3 loop reads CASSPVWGVSSPLHF. Here the CDR3 DNA reads TGTGCCAGCAGCCCCGTGTGGGGGGTTTCTTCACCCCTCCACTTT.

The chain recombines TRBV18 with TRBJ1-6, with 10 bases matching TRBD1. The junction had 1 base not matched to a gene; V was cut back by 4 bases and J by 7 bases. The CDR3 contains 14 residues. Germline V gene lookup returns CDR1 KGHSH and CDR2 LQKENI. The CDR3 DNA is TGTGCCAGCTCACGGGACAGGGGCAATTCACCCCTCCACTTT. The encoded protein is CASSRDRGNSPLHF.

This clone was seen just once. The V and J genes are TRBV6-5 and TRBJ2-7, with a possible D match to TRBD2 (6 bases). V dropped 0 bases and J dropped 4 bases, with 13 bases sitting between them. There are 15 residues in the CDR3. CDR1 and CDR2 from the germline V gene are MNHEY and SVGAGI. CDR3 amino acids: CASSYSRGGGYEQYF. The CDR3 DNA sequence: TGTGCCAGCAGTTACTCGCGGGGAGGAGGATACGAGCAGTACTTC.

The genes are TRBV27 and TRBJ2-2; tentative D call: TRBD1 (6 bases). V was shortened by 3 bases and J by 6 bases, with 14 bases between the two germline ends. The CDR3 is made up of 15 amino acids. CDR1 MNHEY and CDR2 SMNVEV come from the germline V gene (reference sequence). CDR3 sequence: CASSFLGQQAGELFF. The CDR3 DNA sequence: TGTGCCAGCAGTTTCCTCGGACAGCAGGCCGGGGAGCTGTTTTTT.

The CDR3 DNA follows: TGTGCCAGCAGTAGCCCCAGGACAGGTCTATATGGCTACACCTTC. Protein: CASSSPRTGLYGYTF. The chain employs TRBV6-5 and TRBJ1-2, with 7 bases identical to TRBD1. The CDR3 is 15 amino acids. Trimming took 5 bases from V and 5 from J; bases not matched to a gene: 11. Germline CDR1 is MNHEY and CDR2 is SVGAGI.

This chain joins TRBV9 and TRBJ2-3, with TRBD2 matching over 7 bases. The CDR3 totals 14 residues. V lost 1 base and J lost 2; bases outside the gene matches: 1. Germline V gene lookup returns CDR1 SGDLS and CDR2 YYNGEE. CDR3 residues: CASSVLADTDTQYF. Here the CDR3 DNA reads TGTGCCAGCAGCGTACTAGCGGACACAGATACGCAGTATTTT.

The chain recombines TRBV11-2 with TRBJ1-2; tentatively, D is TRBD1 (6 bases). From germline, CDR1 is SGHAT and CDR2 FQNNGV. The V gene lost 3 bases and the J gene lost 4 bases, with 15 bases spanning the gap. The CDR3 totals 15 residues. The CDR3 DNA reads as TGTGCCAGCAGCTTGGGTCAGGGGAATACCTATGGCTACACCTTC. Its protein product is CASSLGQGNTYGYTF.

In regard to this clone: This CDR3 is also generated by other DNA sequences in the sample. The rearrangement joins TRBV20-1 to TRBJ2-5; no definite D call. The CDR3 loop spans 11 amino acids. Between the trimmed V and J ends, which lost 2 bases and 2 bases, there was a span of 3 bases. Per germline, CDR1 DFQATT and CDR2 SNEGSKA (reference sequence). CDR3 loop: CSARSQETQYF. The DNA of the CDR3 is TGCAGTGCTAGATCACAAGAGACCCAGTACTTC.

V is TRBV4-2 and J is TRBJ2-2; the match to TRBD1 covers 7 bases. The CDR3 sequence is 15 residues long. The germline V gene has CDR1 LGHNA and CDR2 YNFKEQ. The V segment lost 1 base and the J segment 6 bases; nucleotides outside the gene matches: 5. CDR3 protein: CASSQGQGPSGELFF. In DNA, the CDR3 is TGTGCCAGCAGCCAAGGACAGGGTCCGTCCGGGGAGCTGTTTTTT.

J is TRBJ2-2 and V is TRBV5-1; 7 nucleotides match TRBD2. CDR1 and CDR2 (germline): SGHRS, YFSETQ. The CDR3 has 18 amino acids. Unmatched junction bases numbered 18, after V lost 4 bases and J lost 6 bases. The CDR3, as DNA: TGCGCCAGCAGCCCGAACTATCTGAGCGGCGGGAGCCCCGGGGAGCTGTTTTTT. Translation: CASSPNYLSGGSPGELFF.

This clone was recorded only once. Distinct nucleotide sequences in the sample also encode this CDR3. CDR3 DNA: TGTGCCAGCAGTTACTCTGCGGGAGGAACCTACGAGCAGTACTTC. Residues: CASSYSAGGTYEQYF. The chain uses TRBV6-5 and TRBJ2-7, with 8 bases aligning to TRBD2. The CDR3 is 15 amino acids. Germline CDR1 and CDR2: MNHEY and SVGAGI. J was trimmed by 2 bases and V by 0 bases; bases with no gene match: 3.

This rearrangement joins TRBV4-1 to TRBJ1-2, with D possibly matching TRBD1 (5 bases). The CDR3 runs 18 residues. The V end was cut by 1 base, the J end by 0 bases, with 18 bases between. Germline V gives CDR1 MGHRA, CDR2 YSYEKL. The CDR3 nucleotides are TGCGCCAGCAGCCAAGGGTTGGTGCGGGGCTCGGCTAACTATGGCTACACCTTC. This gives the protein CASSQGLVRGSANYGYTF.

The chain combines TRBV5-4 with TRBJ1-4; D is uncertain. The CDR3 is 13 amino acids. V gave up 3 bases and J gave up 7 bases, with 10 bases separating them. CDR1 and CDR2 (germline): SGHNT, YYREEE (reference sequence). CDR3 nucleotides: TGTGCCAGCAGCTCCTTCACATCTGAAAAACTGTTTTTT. Amino acid sequence: CASSSFTSEKLFF.

This clone was seen at least ten times. This chain uses TRBV24-1 with TRBJ1-3; a weak D match, TRBD1 (6 bases). This CDR3 is 14 amino acids long. Trimming stripped 10 bases from V and 8 bases from J, with 20 bases between. CDR1 is KGHDR and CDR2 is SFDVKD in the germline V gene. The CDR3 is CATQSRGPLDTIYF. The DNA of the CDR3 is TGTGCCACGCAGTCGCGGGGGCCTTTAGACACCATATATTTT.

This clone was found a few times. This chain links TRBV7-2 with TRBJ2-1, with 8 bases lining up with TRBD2. V dropped 2 bases and J dropped 5; count of bases not matched to a gene: 5. Germline CDR1 SGHTA, CDR2 FQGNSA. This CDR3 spans 15 amino acids. CDR3 nucleotide sequence: TGTGCCAGCAGCTTATCGGCGGGGGGTCACAATGAGCAGTTCTTC. It encodes CASSLSAGGHNEQFF.

The genes are TRBV6-6 and TRBJ1-3; D not certain. CDR3 size: 14 residues. Germline CDR1 and CDR2: MNHNY and SVGAGI (reference sequence). V was cut by 0 bases and J by 2 bases, with 5 bases left in between. The CDR3 DNA reads as TGTGCCAGCAGTTACTCGGCGGCTGGAAACACCATATATTTT. This translates into CASSYSAAGNTIYF.

The V and J genes are TRBV28 and TRBJ2-1; a weak D match, TRBD2 (5 bases). Germline CDR1 and CDR2: MDHEN and SYDVKM. The CDR3 contains 13 residues. V dropped 9 bases and J dropped 6 bases, with 15 bases sitting between them. In nucleotides, the CDR3 is TGTGCCAGTAAGGAACTAGTGGCCAATGAGCAGTTCTTC. It translates to CASKELVANEQFF. Full variable domain (outside the CDR3, taken from reference TRBV28 and TRBJ2-1): DVKVTQSSRYLVKRTGEKVFLECVQDMDHENMFWYRQDPGLGLRLIYFSYDVKMKEKGDIPEGYSVSREKKERFSLILESASTNQTSMYLCASKELVANEQFFGPGTRLTVL.

This clone was counted a single time. The rearrangement uses TRBV14 and TRBJ1-2; 7 nucleotides match TRBD1. Trimming at V came to 2 bases and at J to 2 bases, leaving 8 bases not matched to a gene. The CDR3 is 16 amino acids. Per the germline V gene, CDR1 is SGHDN and CDR2 is FVKESK. CDR3 nucleotide sequence: TGTGCCAGCAGCCAATTGCGCGGACAGGCGAACTATGGCTACACCTTC. Residues: CASSQLRGQANYGYTF.

The chain recombines TRBV9 with TRBJ2-1; 9 positions match TRBD1. V lost 0 bases and J lost 7; bases outside the gene matches: 14. This CDR3 has 18 residues. Germline CDR1 reads SGDLS; CDR2 reads YYNGEE. The CDR3: CASSVALGPDRGENEQFF. The DNA of the CDR3 is TGTGCCAGCAGCGTAGCTTTGGGGCCAGACAGGGGGGAGAATGAGCAGTTCTTC.

The chain combines TRBV6-5 with TRBJ1-2; possible D gene TRBD1, 5 bases. Trimming shortened V by 8 bases and J by 1 base, and 17 bases separated the two germline ends. CDR1 is MNHEY, CDR2 SVGAGI, per germline. The CDR3 covers 15 residues. The CDR3: CASSAGRNGNYGYTF. As DNA, the CDR3 is TGTGCCAGCTCGGCAGGGAGGAATGGTAACTATGGCTACACCTTC.

The chain employs TRBV29-1 and TRBJ2-5, with a weak D call TRBD1 (5 bases). CDR1 is SQVTM and CDR2 is ANQGSEA in the germline V gene. V was pared by 3 bases and J by 1 base, with 9 bases between. The CDR3 is 13 amino acids. DNA of the CDR3: TGCAGCGTTGATGGTGGGGCCCAAGAGACCCAGTACTTC. As protein: CSVDGGAQETQYF.

The V and J genes are TRBV24-1 and TRBJ2-1; 8 bases line up with TRBD2. J lost 10 bases, V lost 0 bases, and 10 bases had no gene match. CDR3 length equals 16 residues. From germline, CDR1 is KGHDR and CDR2 SFDVKD. The CDR3 DNA sequence: TGTGCCACCAGTGATTTGATCCTAGCGGGTGGAGGAGAGCAGTTCTTC. Encoded protein: CATSDLILAGGGEQFF.

CDR3 loop: CASRSSGNTIYF. CDR3 coding DNA: TGTGCCAGCAGGAGCTCTGGAAACACCATATATTTT. V and J are TRBV7-9 and TRBJ1-3; D is unclear. The CDR3 has 12 residues. Trimming shortened V by 6 bases and J by 0 bases, and 3 bases separated the two germline ends. Germline V gene lookup returns CDR1 SEHNR and CDR2 FQNEAQ (reference sequence). Full variable domain (outside the CDR3, taken from reference TRBV7-9 and TRBJ1-3): DTGVSQNPRHKITKRGQNVTFRCDPISEHNRLYWYRQTLGQGPEFLTYFQNEAQLEKSRLLSDRFSAERPKGSFSTLEIQRTEQGDSAMYLCASRSSGNTIYFGEGSWLTVV.

The J gene is TRBJ1-5, the V gene TRBV19; D call uncertain. CDR3 size: 15 residues. V shed 7 bases and J shed 0 bases, with 13 bases lying between them. CDR1 is LNHDA, CDR2 SQIVND, per germline (reference sequence). The CDR3 DNA sequence: TGTGCCAGTACCCTTAACCCCTATAGCAATCAGCCCCAGCATTTT. Amino acids: CASTLNPYSNQPQHF.